This is a list of T cell receptor beta chains from one sample in a study of patients and donors after allogeneic stem cell transplantation. TCRdb redid the calling of the RT-PCR reads with MiXCR, one entry per CDR3 protein. Of hundreds of thousands of distinct CDR3 sequences in the sample, 16% were seen once. The sequenced material came from blood, either unsorted or a sorted T cell fraction (not recorded which). The receptor source for this set is a human donor who was either an allogeneic HSCT recipient or a stem cell or donor lymphocyte infusion donor (not recorded which). It is not recorded whose cells these are; they may come from a transplant donor. CDR3s include the opening cysteine and the closing phenylalanine or tryptophan. D genes are given only for firm matches. Size tells how often a clone was seen (once, few, many) or the class of an expanded clone, and some rows leave it out.

once	TRBD1	TRBJ2-7	TRBV27	TGTGCCAGCAATAGCCCTCGGACAGGGGAAGACGAGCAGTACTTC	CASNSPRTGEDEQYF
few	.	TRBJ1-5	TRBV12-3/TRBV12-4	TGTGCCAGCAGTTTAGCGCTCGGGCCCTCGCATCAGCCCCAGCATTTT	CASSLALGPSHQPQHF
few	TRBD1	TRBJ2-7	TRBV12-3/TRBV12-4	TGTGCCAGCAGTTTAATGAGAGGGGGACAGGCCTACGAGCAGTACTTC	CASSLMRGGQAYEQYF
few	.	TRBJ1-2	TRBV20-1	TGCAGTGCCCCCCCGGGCGTCGGCTACACCTTC	CSAPPGVGYTF
.	.	TRBJ1-3	TRBV18	TGTGCCAGCTCCGTTAAGAGCTCCCACCTCCCCTCTGGAAACACCATATATTTT	CASSVKSSHLPSGNTIYF
.	.	TRBJ2-7	TRBV19	TGTGCCAGTAGTATTGGTGGGGCAGGCTACGAGCAGTACTTC	CASSIGGAGYEQYF
many	.	TRBJ1-5	TRBV11-2	TGTGCCAGCAGCTTAGGAGTCAGGGTCACCTTCAAATCCGATAGCAATCAGCCCCAGCATTTT	CASSLGVRVTFKSDSNQPQHF
few	TRBD2	TRBJ2-2	TRBV24-1	TGTGCCACCAGTGATATGGGACTAGCGGGAGGCAATCCGAACACCGGGGAGCTGTTTTTT	CATSDMGLAGGNPNTGELFF
many	TRBD2	TRBJ2-3	TRBV4-3	TGCGCCAGCAGCCAAGATGCGGCGGGGGGTAGGAATACGCAGTATTTT	CASSQDAAGGRNTQYF
many	TRBD1	TRBJ2-7	TRBV6-1	TGTGCCAGCAGTCGACAGGGTCGCGACGAGCAGTACTTC	CASSRQGRDEQYF
few	.	TRBJ2-7	TRBV24-1	TGTGCCACCAGTGTGTGGGGGGTTCTCTACGAGCAGTACTTC	CATSVWGVLYEQYF
.	.	TRBJ2-7	TRBV5-1	TGCGCCAGCAGCTTCGCAGTGGCCTACGAGCAGTACTTC	CASSFAVAYEQYF
.	.	TRBJ2-4	TRBV4-1	TGCGCCAGCACCTCCAGCCCCTTCGACAAAAACATTCAGTACTTC	CASTSSPFDKNIQYF
few	TRBD1	TRBJ1-3	TRBV10-3	TGTGCCATCAGTAAACAGGGGGCTGGAAACACCATATATTTT	CAISKQGAGNTIYF
.	.	TRBJ2-7	TRBV25-1	TGTGCCAGCAGTGCCATAGGGGCGGGTTTGAGCTCCTACGAGCAGTACTTC	CASSAIGAGLSSYEQYF
few	.	TRBJ2-2	TRBV11-3	TGTGCCAGCAGCTTAACTAGCAACGCCGGGGAGCTGTTTTTT	CASSLTSNAGELFF
many	.	TRBJ2-1	TRBV6-5	TGTGCCAGCAGCTCCAGCTCCTACAATGAGCAGTTCTTC	CASSSSSYNEQFF
few	.	TRBJ1-4	TRBV3-1	TGTGCCAGCAGCCAAGAGGGTCGGAATGAAAAACTGTTTTTT	CASSQEGRNEKLFF
many	.	TRBJ2-5	TRBV10-3	TGTGCCATCAGTGAGTCTGAAGAGACCCAGTACTTC	CAISESEETQYF
.	.	TRBJ2-6	TRBV18	TGTGCCAGCTCACCTGGACAAGCCAAGGCCAACGTCCTGACTTTC	CASSPGQAKANVLTF
.	TRBD1	TRBJ2-7	TRBV3-1	TGTGCCAGCAGCGCCCGGGACAGGGCCGCCTACGAGCAGTACTTC	CASSARDRAAYEQYF
.	TRBD1	TRBJ2-3	TRBV6-4	TGTGCCAGCAGAGTGACAGGGTCGGCAGATACGCAGTATTTT	CASRVTGSADTQYF
.	.	TRBJ1-5	TRBV20-1	TGCAGTGCTAGAGGGGGGCCAGGCAATCAGCCCCAGCATTTT	CSARGGPGNQPQHF
.	.	TRBJ2-3	TRBV6-1	TGTGCCAGCAGCTCACTAGGGGGGGACATAGAGTATTTT	CASSSLGGDIEYF
few	TRBD1	TRBJ2-1	TRBV5-1	TGCGCCAGCAGCGGGGGACAGGGCCCCTCCTACAATGAGCAGTTCTTC	CASSGGQGPSYNEQFF
few	TRBD2	TRBJ2-3	TRBV20-1	TGCAGTGCTATGCGCGGGAGTAGCGGGACAGATACGCAGTATTTT	CSAMRGSSGTDTQYF
few	.	TRBJ2-3	TRBV20-1	TGCAGTGCTAGCACCGACAGGAGCACAGATACGCAGTATTTT	CSASTDRSTDTQYF
few	.	TRBJ2-3	TRBV12-3/TRBV12-4	TGTGCCAGCAGAGTAGGGGGACTTAGCACAGATACGCAGTATTTT	CASRVGGLSTDTQYF
.	.	TRBJ2-7	TRBV21-1	TGTGCCAACTTAAAGAGCGGGAGGCCTTGCGAGCAGTACTTC	CANLKSGRPCEQYF
few	TRBD1	TRBJ2-7	TRBV14	TGTGCCAGACAAAACAGGGGCATCCACGAGCAGTACTTC	CARQNRGIHEQYF
.	TRBD2	TRBJ2-1	TRBV4-2	TGTGCCAGCAGCCAAGGATCCAGCGGGGGGCGGTACAATGAGCAGTTCTTC	CASSQGSSGGRYNEQFF
.	.	TRBJ1-4	TRBV12-3/TRBV12-4	TGTGCCAGCAGTACAGACAGAAAAAGGACCGAAAAACTGTTTTTT	CASSTDRKRTEKLFF
.	.	TRBJ1-5	TRBV2	TGTGCCAGCAGTGAACGGGGAGGCCAGCCCCAGCATTTT	CASSERGGQPQHF
.	TRBD1	TRBJ1-1	TRBV5-6	TGTGCCAGCAGCTTGGGTCTACAGGGGATGAACACTGAAGCTTTCTTT	CASSLGLQGMNTEAFF
.	TRBD2	TRBJ2-1	TRBV6-1	TGTGCCAGCAGCCGTATAGCGGGAACCAGCTCCTACAATGAGCAGTTCTTC	CASSRIAGTSSYNEQFF
few	.	TRBJ1-2	TRBV9	TGTGCCAGCAGCGTAGATTCCCTCGAGAACTATGGCTACACCTTC	CASSVDSLENYGYTF
few	.	TRBJ1-1	TRBV18	TGTGCCAGCTCATCGCTCACCGGTGTCGCGGCTTTCTTT	CASSSLTGVAAFF
few	TRBD1	TRBJ2-1	TRBV11-3	TGTGCCAGCAGCCCCGGACAGGAAGCCTACAATGAGCAGTTCTTC	CASSPGQEAYNEQFF
.	.	TRBJ1-1	TRBV20-1	TGCAGTGCTAGAGTTTTTACGAACACTGAAGCTTTCTTT	CSARVFTNTEAFF
.	.	TRBJ2-5	TRBV6-1	TGTGCCACCCGTCGGGGGAGTCGACAAGAGACCCAGTACTTC	CATRRGSRQETQYF
.	.	TRBJ1-5	TRBV5-1	TGCGCCAGCAGCCGGGGGGAAAATAGCAATCAGCCCCAGCATTTT	CASSRGENSNQPQHF
.	.	TRBJ1-3	TRBV12-3/TRBV12-4	TGTGCCAGCAGCTCCAAAAACAGGCTGGACACCATATATTTT	CASSSKNRLDTIYF